This T cell receptor (beta chain) originates from a study of T cell changes during pregnancy in multiple sclerosis. This CDR3 comprises 18 residues. V was trimmed by 0 bases and J by 5 bases, leaving 20 bases between them. This clone was seen once. The table came from immunoSEQ multiplex PCR; TCRdb's copy has only in-frame clones and leaves some out. The sample carries approximately 45,000 clones, approximately 90% recorded once. This clonotype originated in a female donor with multiple sclerosis, enrolled in a pregnancy study. V is TRBV23-1 and J is TRBJ1-5; D gene unclear. TRBV23-1 is reported as an ORF; its role is uncertain. Source: CD8+ T cells from peripheral blood mononuclear cells, taken in the second trimester of pregnancy. CDR3 protein: CASSQSCLDCYSHQPQHF. The CDR3 DNA follows: TGCGCCAGCAGTCAATCCTGCTTGGACTGCTACTCGCATCAGCCCCAGCATTTT.